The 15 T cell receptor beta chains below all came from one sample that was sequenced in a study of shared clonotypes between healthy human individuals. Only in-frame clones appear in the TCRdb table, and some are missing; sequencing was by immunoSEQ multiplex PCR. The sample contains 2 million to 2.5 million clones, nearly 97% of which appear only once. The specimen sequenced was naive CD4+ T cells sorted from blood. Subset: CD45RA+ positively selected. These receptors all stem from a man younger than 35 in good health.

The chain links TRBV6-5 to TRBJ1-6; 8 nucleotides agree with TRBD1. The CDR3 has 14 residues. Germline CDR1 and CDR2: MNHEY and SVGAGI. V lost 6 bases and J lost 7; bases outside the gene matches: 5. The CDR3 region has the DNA TGTGCCAGCAGACAGACAGGGGACAATTCACCCCTCCACTTT. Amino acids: CASRQTGDNSPLHF.

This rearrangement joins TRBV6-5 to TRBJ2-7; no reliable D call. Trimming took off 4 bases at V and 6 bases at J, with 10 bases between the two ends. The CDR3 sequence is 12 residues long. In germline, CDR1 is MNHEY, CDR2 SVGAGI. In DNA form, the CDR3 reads TGTGCCAGCAGTTTCGCGTTTTCCGAGCAGTACTTC. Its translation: CASSFAFSEQYF.

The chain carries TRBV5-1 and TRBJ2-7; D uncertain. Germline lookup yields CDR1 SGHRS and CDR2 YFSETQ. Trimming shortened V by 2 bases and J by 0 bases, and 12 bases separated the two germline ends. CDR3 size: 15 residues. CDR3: CASSFITDGSYEQYF. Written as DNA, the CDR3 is TGCGCCAGCAGCTTCATTACGGACGGCTCCTACGAGCAGTACTTC.

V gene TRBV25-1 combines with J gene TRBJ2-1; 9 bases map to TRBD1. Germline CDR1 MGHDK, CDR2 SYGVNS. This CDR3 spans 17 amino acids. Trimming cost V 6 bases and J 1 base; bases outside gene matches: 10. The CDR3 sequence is CASSPPPGTGSYNEQFF. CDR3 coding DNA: TGTGCCAGCAGCCCGCCCCCCGGGACAGGGTCCTACAATGAGCAGTTCTTC. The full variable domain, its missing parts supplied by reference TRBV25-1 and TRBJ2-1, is EADIYQTPRYLVIGTGKKITLECSQTMGHDKMYWYQQDPGMELHLIHYSYGVNSTEKGDLSSESTVSRIRTEHFPLTLESARPSHTSQYLCASSPPPGTGSYNEQFFGPGTRLTVL.

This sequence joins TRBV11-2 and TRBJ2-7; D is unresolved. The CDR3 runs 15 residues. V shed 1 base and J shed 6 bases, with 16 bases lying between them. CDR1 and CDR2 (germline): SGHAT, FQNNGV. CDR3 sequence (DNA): TGTGCCAGCAGCTTAGTGGGAATAAAGGCGCCCGAGCAGTACTTC. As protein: CASSLVGIKAPEQYF.

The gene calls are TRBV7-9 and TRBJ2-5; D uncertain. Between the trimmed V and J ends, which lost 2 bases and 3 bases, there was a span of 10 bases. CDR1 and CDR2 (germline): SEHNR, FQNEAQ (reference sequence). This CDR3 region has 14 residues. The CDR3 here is CASSLRTDKETQYF. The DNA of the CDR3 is TGTGCCAGCAGCTTACGCACAGACAAAGAGACCCAGTACTTC.

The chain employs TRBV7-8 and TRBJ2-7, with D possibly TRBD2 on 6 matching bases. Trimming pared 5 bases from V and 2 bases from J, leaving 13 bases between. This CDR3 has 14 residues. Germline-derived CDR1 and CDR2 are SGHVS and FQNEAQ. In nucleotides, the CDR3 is TGTGCCAGCAGCCCCAGCGGGCTCCCCTACGAGCAGTACTTC. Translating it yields CASSPSGLPYEQYF.

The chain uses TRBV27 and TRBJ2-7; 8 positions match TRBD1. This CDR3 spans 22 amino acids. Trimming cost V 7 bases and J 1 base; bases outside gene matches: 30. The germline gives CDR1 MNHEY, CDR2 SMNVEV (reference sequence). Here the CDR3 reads CASNLGDLQQGAIWVKSYEQYF. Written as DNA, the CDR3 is TGTGCCAGCAACCTAGGCGATTTACAGCAGGGGGCGATTTGGGTAAAATCCTACGAGCAGTACTTC.

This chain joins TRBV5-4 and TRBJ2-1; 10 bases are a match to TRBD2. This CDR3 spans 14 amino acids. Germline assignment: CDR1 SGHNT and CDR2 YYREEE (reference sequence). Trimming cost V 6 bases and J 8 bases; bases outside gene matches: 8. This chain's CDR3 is CASKTGLALDEQFF. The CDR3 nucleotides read TGTGCCAGCAAGACGGGACTAGCGCTCGATGAGCAGTTCTTC.

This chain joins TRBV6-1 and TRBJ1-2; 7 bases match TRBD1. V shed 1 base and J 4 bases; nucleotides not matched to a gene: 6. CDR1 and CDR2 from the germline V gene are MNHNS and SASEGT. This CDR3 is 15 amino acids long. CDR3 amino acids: CASSEGSQGGYGYTF. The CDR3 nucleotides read TGTGCCAGCAGTGAAGGATCCCAGGGGGGCTATGGCTACACCTTC.

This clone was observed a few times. The CDR3 coding sequence is TGTGCCTGGAGTGACGGACAGGGCGCTTATGGCTACACCTTC. This gives the protein CAWSDGQGAYGYTF. This sequence joins TRBV30 and TRBJ1-2, with 8 bases matching TRBD1. The CDR3 totals 14 residues. With 1 base clipped from V and 5 bases from J, the junction kept 6 bases outside the gene matches. Germline V CDR1 and CDR2: GTSNPN, SVGIG (reference sequence).

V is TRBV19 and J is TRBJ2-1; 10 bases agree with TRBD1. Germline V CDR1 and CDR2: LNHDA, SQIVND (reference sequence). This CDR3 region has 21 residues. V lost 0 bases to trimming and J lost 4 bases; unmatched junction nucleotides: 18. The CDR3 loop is CASSIDALPGQGNGKYNEQFF. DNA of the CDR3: TGTGCCAGTAGTATAGATGCACTTCCGGGACAGGGGAACGGTAAATACAATGAGCAGTTCTTC.

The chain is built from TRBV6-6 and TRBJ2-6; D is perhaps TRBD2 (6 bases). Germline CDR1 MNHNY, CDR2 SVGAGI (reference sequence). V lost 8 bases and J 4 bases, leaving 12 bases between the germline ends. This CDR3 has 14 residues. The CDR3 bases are TGTGCCAGCGGGGGGAGTTCCGGGGCCAACGTCCTGACTTTC. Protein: CASGGSSGANVLTF.

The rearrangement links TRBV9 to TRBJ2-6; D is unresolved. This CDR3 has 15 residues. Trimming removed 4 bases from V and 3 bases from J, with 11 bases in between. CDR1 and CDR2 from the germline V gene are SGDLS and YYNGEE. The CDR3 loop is CASSPVKVGANVLTF. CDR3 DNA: TGTGCCAGCAGCCCCGTTAAGGTTGGGGCCAACGTCCTGACTTTC.

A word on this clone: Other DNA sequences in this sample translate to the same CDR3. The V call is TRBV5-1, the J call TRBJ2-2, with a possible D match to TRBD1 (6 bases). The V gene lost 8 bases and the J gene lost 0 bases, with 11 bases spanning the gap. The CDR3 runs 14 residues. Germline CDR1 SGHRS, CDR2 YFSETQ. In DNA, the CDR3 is TGCGCCAGTTCGGCAGGGGCGAACACCGGGGAGCTGTTTTTT. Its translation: CASSAGANTGELFF.